The sequence of this T cell receptor (beta chain) was determined in a study of shared clonotypes between healthy human individuals. Study-wide findings and caveats: Among donors, clonotype sharing was expected to be affected by sequencing depth. Specimens sampled were limited to blood, with tissue repertoires likely differing.

Replicate PCRs for unsorted PBMC used roughly 300 ng DNA (approximately 31,000 T cell genomes). Some clones are missing from TCRdb's copy, which holds only in-frame ones; the method was immunoSEQ multiplex PCR. This sample yields 490,000 or so clones, of which around three quarters are seen a single time; roughly 12% belongs to the top ten. Notes on this clone: Its matching antigen is unknown.

This CDR3 comprises 15 residues. Germline V gene data show CDR1 as SGHVS and CDR2 as FQNEAQ. Trimming took off 6 bases at V and 6 bases at J, with 21 bases between the two ends. All the donors were Caucasian adults who lived in Nashville, Tennessee. The sequenced material came from PBMCs. The TCR was taken from a woman aged 40-49 years in good health. Some clones in this sample may be carry-over from other donors' samples. The chain joins TRBV7-8 to TRBJ2-7; unclear D gene. DNA for the CDR3: TGTGCCAGCAGTCCCGAAAGGGCGGTCTCTGGCGAGCAGTACTTC. Amino acid sequence: CASSPERAVSGEQYF.